In its sample, the clone carrying this T cell receptor (beta chain) was seen a few times. What it recognizes is unknown. The sample originates from a study of identical twins. Whole-study findings and limits: Weaker excess twin sharing was observed in beta out-of-frame sequences.

TCRdb passed the 5' RACE reads through MiXCR, listing each CDR3 protein once. The sample carries about 920,000 distinct CDR3 sequences, 9% to 15% recorded once. These data were also filed under a second study, of yellow fever vaccine responses in identical twins.

The sample was PBMCs. This receptor was identified in a woman aged 18-29 years in good health.

The CDR3 DNA reads TGCACCAGCAGCCAAGGGATGGTGAAAGGAGATACGCAGTATTTT. Translation: CTSSQGMVKGDTQYF. The rearrangement joins TRBV1 to TRBJ2-3. TRBV1 is listed as a pseudogene. This CDR3 has 15 residues.